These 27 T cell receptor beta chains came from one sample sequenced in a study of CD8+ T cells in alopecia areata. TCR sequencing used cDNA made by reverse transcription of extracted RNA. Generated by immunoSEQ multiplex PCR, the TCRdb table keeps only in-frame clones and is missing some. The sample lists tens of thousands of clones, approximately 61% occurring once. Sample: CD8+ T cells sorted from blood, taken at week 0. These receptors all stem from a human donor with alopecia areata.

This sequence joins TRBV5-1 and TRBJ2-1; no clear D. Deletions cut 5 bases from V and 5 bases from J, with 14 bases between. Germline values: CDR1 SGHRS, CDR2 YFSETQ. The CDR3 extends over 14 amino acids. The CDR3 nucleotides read TGCGCCAGCAGACGTCCCCAGATTGACAATGAGCAGTTCTTC. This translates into CASRRPQIDNEQFF.

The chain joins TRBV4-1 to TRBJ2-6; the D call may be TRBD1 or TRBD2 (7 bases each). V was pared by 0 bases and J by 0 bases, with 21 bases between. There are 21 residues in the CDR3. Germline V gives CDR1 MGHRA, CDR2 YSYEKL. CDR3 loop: CASSQDRVAGGGNSGANVLTF. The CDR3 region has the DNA TGCGCCAGCAGCCAAGATCGCGTAGCAGGGGGGGGCAACTCTGGGGCCAACGTCCTGACTTTC.

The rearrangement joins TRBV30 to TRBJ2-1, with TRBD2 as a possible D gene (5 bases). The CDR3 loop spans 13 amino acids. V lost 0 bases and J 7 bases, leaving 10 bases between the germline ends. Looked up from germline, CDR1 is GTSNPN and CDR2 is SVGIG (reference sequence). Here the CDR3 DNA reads TGTGCCTGGAGTGTAATAGAGGGAAATGAGCAGTTCTTC. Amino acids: CAWSVIEGNEQFF.

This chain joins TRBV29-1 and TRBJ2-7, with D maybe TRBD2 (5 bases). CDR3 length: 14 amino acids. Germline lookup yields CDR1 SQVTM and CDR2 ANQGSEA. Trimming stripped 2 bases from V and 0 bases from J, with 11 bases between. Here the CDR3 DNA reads TGCAGCGTTGAAACGGGGTCCGGCTCCTACGAGCAGTACTTC. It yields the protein CSVETGSGSYEQYF.

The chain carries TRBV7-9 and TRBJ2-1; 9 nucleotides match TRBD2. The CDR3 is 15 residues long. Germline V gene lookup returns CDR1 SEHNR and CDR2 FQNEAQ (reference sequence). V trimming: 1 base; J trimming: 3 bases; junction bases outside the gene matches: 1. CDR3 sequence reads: CASSLETSGYNEQFF. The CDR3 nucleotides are TGTGCCAGCAGCTTAGAGACTAGCGGCTACAATGAGCAGTTCTTC.

The CDR3 DNA reads TGTGCCAGCAGCTCCGGACAGGGGGCGATTGAAGCTTTCTTT. The encoded protein is CASSSGQGAIEAFF. The chain links TRBV7-9 to TRBJ1-1; 11 bases are shared with TRBD1. The CDR3 has 14 residues. The germline V gene encodes CDR1 SEHNR and CDR2 FQNEAQ (reference sequence). Trimming cost V 4 bases and J 7 bases; bases outside gene matches: 5.

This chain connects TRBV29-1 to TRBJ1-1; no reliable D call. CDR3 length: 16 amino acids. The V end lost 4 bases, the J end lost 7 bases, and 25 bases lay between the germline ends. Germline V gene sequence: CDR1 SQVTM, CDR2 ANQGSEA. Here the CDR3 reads CSVGSAQTRESGEAFF. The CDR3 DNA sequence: TGCAGCGTTGGTTCAGCGCAGACGAGGGAATCTGGTGAAGCTTTCTTT.

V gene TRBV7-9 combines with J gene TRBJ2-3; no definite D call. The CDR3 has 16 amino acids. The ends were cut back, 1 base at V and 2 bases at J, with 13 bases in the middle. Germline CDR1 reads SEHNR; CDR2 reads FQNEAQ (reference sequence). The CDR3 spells CASSLVRWAITDTQYF. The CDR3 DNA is TGTGCCAGCAGCTTAGTCCGGTGGGCGATCACAGATACGCAGTATTTT.

In DNA, the CDR3 is TGTGCCTGGAGTGTGGGTAGCGGGCAAAATGAGCAGTTCTTC. It encodes CAWSVGSGQNEQFF. This rearrangement joins TRBV30 to TRBJ2-1; 7 nucleotides line up with TRBD2. The CDR3 covers 14 residues. V shed 0 bases and J 7 bases; nucleotides not matched to a gene: 6. The germline V gene has CDR1 GTSNPN and CDR2 SVGIG (reference sequence).

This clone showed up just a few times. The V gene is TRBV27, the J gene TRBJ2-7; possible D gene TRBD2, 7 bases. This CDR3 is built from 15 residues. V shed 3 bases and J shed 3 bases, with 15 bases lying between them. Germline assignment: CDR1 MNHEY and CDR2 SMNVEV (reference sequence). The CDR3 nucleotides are TGTGCCAGCAGTTTTGCGGGGGCTGAATTCTACGAGCAGTACTTC. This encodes CASSFAGAEFYEQYF.

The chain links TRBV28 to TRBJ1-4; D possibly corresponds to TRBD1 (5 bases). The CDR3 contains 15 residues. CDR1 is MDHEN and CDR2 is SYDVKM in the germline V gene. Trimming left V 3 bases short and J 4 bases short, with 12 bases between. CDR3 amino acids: CASSLFRQNNEKLFF. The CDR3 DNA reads TGTGCCAGCAGTTTGTTCCGACAGAATAATGAAAAACTGTTTTTT.

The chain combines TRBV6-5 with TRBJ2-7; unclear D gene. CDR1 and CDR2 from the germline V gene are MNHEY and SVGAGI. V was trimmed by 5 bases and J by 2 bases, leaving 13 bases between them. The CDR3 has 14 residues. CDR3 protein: CASSGYGLTYEQYF. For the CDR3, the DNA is TGTGCCAGCAGTGGATATGGTCTGACCTACGAGCAGTACTTC.

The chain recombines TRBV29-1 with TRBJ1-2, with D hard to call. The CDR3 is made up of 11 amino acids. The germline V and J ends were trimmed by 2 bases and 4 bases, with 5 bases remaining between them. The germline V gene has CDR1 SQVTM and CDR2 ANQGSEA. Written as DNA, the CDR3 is TGCAGCGTTGAAAGCAGCTATGGCTACACCTTC. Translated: CSVESSYGYTF.

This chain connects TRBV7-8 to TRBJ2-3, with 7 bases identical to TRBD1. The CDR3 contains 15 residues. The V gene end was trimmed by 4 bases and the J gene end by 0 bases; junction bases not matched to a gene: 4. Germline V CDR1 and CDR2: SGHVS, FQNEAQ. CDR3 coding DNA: TGTGCCAGCAGCTACCGACAGGGTAGCACAGATACGCAGTATTTT. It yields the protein CASSYRQGSTDTQYF.

The CDR3: CASSFPGWDREYEQYF. The CDR3, as DNA: TGTGCCAGCAGTTTTCCCGGTTGGGACAGGGAATACGAGCAGTACTTC. The V and J genes are TRBV28 and TRBJ2-7; 9 nucleotides align to TRBD1. The V segment lost 3 bases and the J segment 4 bases; nucleotides outside the gene matches: 10. The germline gives CDR1 MDHEN, CDR2 SYDVKM. This CDR3 is 16 amino acids long.

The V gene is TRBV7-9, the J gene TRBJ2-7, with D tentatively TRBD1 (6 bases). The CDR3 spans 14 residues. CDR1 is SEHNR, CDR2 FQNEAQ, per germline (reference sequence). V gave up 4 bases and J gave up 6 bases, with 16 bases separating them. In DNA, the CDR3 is TGTGCCAGCAGCTCCCCAGCAGGGGCGATCGAGCAGTACTTC. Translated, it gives CASSSPAGAIEQYF.

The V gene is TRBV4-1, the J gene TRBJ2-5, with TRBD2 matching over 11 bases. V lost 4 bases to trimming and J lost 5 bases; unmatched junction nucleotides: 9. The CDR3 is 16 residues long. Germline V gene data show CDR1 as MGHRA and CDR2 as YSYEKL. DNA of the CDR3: TGCGCCAGCAGCCGTCCCGAGGGACTAGCGGACGAGACCCAGTACTTC. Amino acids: CASSRPEGLADETQYF.

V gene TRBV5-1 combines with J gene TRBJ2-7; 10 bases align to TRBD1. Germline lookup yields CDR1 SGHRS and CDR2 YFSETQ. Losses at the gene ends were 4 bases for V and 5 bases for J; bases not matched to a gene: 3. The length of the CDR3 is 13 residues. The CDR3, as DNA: TGCGCCAGCAGCGTGACAGGGGGCCACGAGCAGTACTTC. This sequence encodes CASSVTGGHEQYF.

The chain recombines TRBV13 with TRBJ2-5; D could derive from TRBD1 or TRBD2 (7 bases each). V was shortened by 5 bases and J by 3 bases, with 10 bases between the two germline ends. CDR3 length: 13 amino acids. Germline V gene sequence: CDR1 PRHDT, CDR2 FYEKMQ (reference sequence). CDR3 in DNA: TGTGCCAGCAGCCAGGGGGGGAAAGAGACCCAGTACTTC. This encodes CASSQGGKETQYF.

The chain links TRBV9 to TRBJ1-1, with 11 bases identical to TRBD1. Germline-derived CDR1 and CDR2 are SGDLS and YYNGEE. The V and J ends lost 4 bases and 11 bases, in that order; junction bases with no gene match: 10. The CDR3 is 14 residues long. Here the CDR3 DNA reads TGTGCCAGCAGCACAGGACAGGGGGCAGTTACGGCTTTCTTT. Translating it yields CASSTGQGAVTAFF.

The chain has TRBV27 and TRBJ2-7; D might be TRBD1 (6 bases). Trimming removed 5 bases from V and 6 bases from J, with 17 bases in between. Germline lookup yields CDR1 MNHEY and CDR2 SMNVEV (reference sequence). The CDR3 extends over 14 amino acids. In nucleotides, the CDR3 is TGTGCCAGCAGTCTGGGGGCAGGGACGCGCGAGCAGTACTTC. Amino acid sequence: CASSLGAGTREQYF.

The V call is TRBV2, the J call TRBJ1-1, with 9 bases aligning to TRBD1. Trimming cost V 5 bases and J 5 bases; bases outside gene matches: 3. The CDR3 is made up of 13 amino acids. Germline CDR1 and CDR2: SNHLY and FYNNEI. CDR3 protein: CASSYRGQTEAFF. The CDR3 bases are TGTGCCAGCAGTTACAGGGGGCAAACTGAAGCTTTCTTT. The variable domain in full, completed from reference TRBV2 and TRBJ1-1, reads EPEVTQTPSHQVTQMGQEVILRCVPISNHLYFYWYRQILGQKVEFLVSFYNNEISEKSEIFDDQFSVERPDGSNFTLKIRSTKLEDSAMYFCASSYRGQTEAFFGQGTRLTVV.

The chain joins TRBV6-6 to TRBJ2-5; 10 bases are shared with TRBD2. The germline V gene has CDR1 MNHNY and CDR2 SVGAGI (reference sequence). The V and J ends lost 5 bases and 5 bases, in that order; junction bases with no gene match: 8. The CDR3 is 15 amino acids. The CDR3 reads CASSILAGARETQYF. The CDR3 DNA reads TGTGCCAGCAGTATCCTAGCGGGGGCACGGGAGACCCAGTACTTC.

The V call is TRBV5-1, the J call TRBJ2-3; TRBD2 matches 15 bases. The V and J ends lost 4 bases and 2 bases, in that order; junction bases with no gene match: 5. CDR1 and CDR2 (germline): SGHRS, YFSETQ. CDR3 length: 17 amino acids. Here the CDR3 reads CASSPGLAGGNTDTQYF. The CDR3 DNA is TGCGCCAGCAGCCCGGGACTAGCGGGGGGAAACACAGATACGCAGTATTTT. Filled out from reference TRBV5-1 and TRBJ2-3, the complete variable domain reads KAGVTQTPRYLIKTRGQQVTLSCSPISGHRSVSWYQQTPGQGLQFLFEYFSETQRNKGNFPGRFSGRQFSNSRSEMNVSTLELGDSALYLCASSPGLAGGNTDTQYFGPGTRLTVL.

Written as DNA, the CDR3 is TGTGCCAGCAGCGTATTTAGCGGGAGTACGAATGAGCAGTTCTTC. It yields the protein CASSVFSGSTNEQFF. The chain is built from TRBV9 and TRBJ2-1; 9 bases fit TRBD2. Germline trimming cut 1 base from V and 7 bases from J; bases unmatched to any gene: 6. CDR1 is SGDLS, CDR2 YYNGEE, per germline. The CDR3 contains 15 residues.

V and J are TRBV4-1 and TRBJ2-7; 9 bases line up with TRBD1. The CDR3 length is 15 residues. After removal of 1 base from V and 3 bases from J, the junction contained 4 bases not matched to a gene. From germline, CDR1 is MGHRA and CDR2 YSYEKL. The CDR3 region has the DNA TGCGCCAGCAGCCAAGTGACAGGGGGGCGCTACGAGCAGTACTTC. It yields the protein CASSQVTGGRYEQYF.

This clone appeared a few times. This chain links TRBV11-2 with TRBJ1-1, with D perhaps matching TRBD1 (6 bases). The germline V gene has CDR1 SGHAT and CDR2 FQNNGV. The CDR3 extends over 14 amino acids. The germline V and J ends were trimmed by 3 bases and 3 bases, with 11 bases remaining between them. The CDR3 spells CASSFGTQYTEAFF. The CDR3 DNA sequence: TGTGCCAGCAGCTTCGGGACACAGTACACTGAAGCTTTCTTT.